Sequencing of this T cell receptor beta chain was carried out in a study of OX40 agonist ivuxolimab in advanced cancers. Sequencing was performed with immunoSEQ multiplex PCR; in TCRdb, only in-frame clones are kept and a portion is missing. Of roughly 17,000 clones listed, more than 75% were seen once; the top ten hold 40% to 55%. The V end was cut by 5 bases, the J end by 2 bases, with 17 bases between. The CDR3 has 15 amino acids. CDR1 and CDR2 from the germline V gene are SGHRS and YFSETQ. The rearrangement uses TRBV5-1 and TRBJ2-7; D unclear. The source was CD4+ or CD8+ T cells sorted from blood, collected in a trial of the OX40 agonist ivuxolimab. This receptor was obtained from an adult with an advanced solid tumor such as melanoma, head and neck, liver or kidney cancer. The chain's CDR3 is CASSQNIDSPYEQYF. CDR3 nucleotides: TGCGCCAGCAGTCAAAACATAGACTCGCCCTACGAGCAGTACTTC.